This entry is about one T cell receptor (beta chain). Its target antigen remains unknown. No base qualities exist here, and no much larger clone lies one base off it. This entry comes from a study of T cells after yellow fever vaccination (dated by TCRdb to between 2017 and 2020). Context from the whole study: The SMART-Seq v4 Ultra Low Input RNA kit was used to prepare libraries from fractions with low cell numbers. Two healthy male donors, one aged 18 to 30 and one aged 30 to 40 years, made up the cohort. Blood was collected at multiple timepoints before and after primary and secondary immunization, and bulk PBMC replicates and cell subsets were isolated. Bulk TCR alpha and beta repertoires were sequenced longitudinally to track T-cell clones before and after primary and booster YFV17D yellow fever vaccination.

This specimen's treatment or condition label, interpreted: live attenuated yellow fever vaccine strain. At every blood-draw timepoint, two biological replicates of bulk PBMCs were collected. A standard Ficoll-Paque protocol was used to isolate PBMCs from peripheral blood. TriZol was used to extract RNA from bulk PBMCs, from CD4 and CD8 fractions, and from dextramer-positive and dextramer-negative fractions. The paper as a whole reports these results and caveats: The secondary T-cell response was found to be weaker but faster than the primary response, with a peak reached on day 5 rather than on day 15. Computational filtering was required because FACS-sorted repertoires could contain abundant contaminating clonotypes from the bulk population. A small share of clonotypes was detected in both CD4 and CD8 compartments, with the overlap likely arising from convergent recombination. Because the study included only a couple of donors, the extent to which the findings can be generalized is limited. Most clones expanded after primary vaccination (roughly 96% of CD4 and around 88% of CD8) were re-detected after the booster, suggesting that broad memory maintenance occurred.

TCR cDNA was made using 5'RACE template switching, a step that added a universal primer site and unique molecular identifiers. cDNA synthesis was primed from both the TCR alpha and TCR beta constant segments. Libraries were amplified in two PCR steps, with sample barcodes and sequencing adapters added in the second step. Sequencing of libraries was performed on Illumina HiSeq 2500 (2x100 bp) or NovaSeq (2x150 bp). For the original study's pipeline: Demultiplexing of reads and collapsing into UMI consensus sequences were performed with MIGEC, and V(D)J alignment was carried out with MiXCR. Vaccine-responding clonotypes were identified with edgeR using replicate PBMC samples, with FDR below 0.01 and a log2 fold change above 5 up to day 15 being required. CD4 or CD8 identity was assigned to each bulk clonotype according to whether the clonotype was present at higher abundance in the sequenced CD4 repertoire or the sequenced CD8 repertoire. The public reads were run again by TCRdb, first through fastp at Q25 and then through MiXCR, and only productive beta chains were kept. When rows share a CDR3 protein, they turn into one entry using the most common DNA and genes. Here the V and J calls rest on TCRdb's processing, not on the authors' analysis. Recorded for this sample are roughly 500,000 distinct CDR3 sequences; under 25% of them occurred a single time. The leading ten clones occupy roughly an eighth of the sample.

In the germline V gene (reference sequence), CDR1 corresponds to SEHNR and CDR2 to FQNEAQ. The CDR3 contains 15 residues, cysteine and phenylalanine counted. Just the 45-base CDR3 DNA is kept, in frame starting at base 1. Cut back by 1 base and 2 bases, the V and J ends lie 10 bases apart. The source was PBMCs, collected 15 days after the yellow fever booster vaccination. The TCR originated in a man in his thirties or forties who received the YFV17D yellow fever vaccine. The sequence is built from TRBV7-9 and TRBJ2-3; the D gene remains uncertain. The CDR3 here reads CASSLVRVSTDTQYF. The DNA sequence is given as TGTGCCAGCAGCTTAGTACGGGTATCCACAGATACGCAGTATTTT.